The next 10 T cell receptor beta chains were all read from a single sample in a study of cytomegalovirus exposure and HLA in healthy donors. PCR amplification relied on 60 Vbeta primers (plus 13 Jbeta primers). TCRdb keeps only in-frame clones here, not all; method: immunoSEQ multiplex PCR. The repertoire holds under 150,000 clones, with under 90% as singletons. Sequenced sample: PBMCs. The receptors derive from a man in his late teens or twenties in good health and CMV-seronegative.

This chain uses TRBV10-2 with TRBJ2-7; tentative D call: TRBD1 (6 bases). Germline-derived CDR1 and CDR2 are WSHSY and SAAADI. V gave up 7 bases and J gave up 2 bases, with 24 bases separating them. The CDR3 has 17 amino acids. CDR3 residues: CASISDSSRPATYEQYF. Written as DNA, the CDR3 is TGCGCCAGCATCTCGGACAGCAGTCGTCCAGCTACCTACGAGCAGTACTTC.

The CDR3 region has the DNA TGTGCCATCAACTCGGGACAGCTCAATCAGCCCCAGCATTTT. Translated: CAINSGQLNQPQHF. The V and J genes are TRBV10-3 and TRBJ1-5; TRBD1 matches 7 bases. The CDR3 length is 14 residues. Trimming took 7 bases from V and 3 from J; bases not matched to a gene: 6. Germline loops: CDR1 ENHRY, CDR2 SYGVKD.

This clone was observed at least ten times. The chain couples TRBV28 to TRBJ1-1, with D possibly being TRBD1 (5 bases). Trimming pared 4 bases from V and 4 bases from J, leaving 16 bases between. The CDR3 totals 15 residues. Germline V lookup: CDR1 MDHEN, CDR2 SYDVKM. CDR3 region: CASSSRQQVRTEAFF. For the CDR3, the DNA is TGTGCCAGCAGTTCCAGACAACAGGTTCGCACTGAAGCTTTCTTT.

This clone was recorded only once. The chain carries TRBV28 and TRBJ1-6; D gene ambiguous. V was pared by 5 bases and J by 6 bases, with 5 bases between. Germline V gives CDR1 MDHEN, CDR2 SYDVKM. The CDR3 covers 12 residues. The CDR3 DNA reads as TGTGCCAGCAGTGGTAGTAATTCACCCCTCCACTTT. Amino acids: CASSGSNSPLHF.

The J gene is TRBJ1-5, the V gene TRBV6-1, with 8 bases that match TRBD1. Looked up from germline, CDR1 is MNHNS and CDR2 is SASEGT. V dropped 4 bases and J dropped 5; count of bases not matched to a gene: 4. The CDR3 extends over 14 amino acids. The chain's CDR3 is CASSGTGRHQPQHF. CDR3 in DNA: TGTGCCAGCAGTGGGACAGGGAGACATCAGCCCCAGCATTTT.

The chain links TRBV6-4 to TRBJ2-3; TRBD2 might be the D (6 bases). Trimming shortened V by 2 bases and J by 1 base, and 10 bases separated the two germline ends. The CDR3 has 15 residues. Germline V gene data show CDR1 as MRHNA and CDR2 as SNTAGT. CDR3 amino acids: CASSDRDSGTDTQYF. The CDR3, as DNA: TGTGCCAGCAGTGACCGGGACTCCGGCACAGATACGCAGTATTTT.

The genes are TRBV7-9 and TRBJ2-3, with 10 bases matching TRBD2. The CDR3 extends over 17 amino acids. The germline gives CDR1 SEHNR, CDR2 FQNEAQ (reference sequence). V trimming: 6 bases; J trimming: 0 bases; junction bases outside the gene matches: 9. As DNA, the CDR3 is TGTGCCAGCAGGGGGTGGGCTAGCGGGGGTAGCACAGATACGCAGTATTTT. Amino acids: CASRGWASGGSTDTQYF. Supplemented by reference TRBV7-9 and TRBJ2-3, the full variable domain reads DTGVSQNPRHKITKRGQNVTFRCDPISEHNRLYWYRQTLGQGPEFLTYFQNEAQLEKSRLLSDRFSAERPKGSFSTLEIQRTEQGDSAMYLCASRGWASGGSTDTQYFGPGTRLTVL.

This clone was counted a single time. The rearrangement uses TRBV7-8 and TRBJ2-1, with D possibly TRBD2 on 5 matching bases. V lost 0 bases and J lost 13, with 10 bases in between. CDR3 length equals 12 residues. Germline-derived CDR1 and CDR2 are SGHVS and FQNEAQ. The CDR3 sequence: CASSLAELGQFF. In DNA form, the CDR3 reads TGTGCCAGCAGCTTAGCGGAACTAGGACAGTTCTTC.

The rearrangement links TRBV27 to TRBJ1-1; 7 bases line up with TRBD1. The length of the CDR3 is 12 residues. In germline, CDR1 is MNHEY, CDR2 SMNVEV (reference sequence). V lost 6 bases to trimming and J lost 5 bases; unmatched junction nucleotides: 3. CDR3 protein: CASRNRGTEAFF. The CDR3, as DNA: TGTGCCAGCAGAAACAGGGGTACTGAAGCTTTCTTT.

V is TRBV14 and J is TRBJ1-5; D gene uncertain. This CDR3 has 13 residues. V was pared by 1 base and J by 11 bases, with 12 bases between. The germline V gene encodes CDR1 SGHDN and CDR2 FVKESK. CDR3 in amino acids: CASSQASSRAQHF. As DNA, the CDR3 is TGTGCCAGCAGCCAAGCCAGCTCGAGGGCCCAGCATTTT.